This TCR beta chain emerged from a study of coeliac disease. Across the study: Disease groups: newly diagnosed active, refractory type I, gluten-free-diet controlled. General observations from the study: TRB repertoires were largely private, with most amino acid sequences found in only one sample. Intraepithelial and lamina propria fractions were not highly pure. Active celiac intraepithelial and lamina propria samples had lower TRB and TRG clonality than control samples.

This clone has just a few counts. Its antigen is not known. The V segment lost 8 bases and the J segment 2 bases; nucleotides outside the gene matches: 4. The CDR3 sequence is 13 residues long. Per the germline V gene, CDR1 is MNHEY and CDR2 is SVGAGI. Generated by immunoSEQ multiplex PCR, the TCRdb table keeps only in-frame clones and is missing some. The sample lists a few thousand clones, less than 70% seen once, with more than 12% in the top ten. Sequencing used one aliquot of a few hundred thousand cells per fraction. This chain connects TRBV6-5 to TRBJ1-2, with 8 positions matching TRBD1. The sample consisted of intraepithelial lymphocytes from the gut. This clonotype was sampled from a woman under 30 with active celiac disease. In DNA, the CDR3 is TGTGCCAGCGGGGACAGGTACAACTATGGCTACACCTTC. This sequence encodes CASGDRYNYGYTF.